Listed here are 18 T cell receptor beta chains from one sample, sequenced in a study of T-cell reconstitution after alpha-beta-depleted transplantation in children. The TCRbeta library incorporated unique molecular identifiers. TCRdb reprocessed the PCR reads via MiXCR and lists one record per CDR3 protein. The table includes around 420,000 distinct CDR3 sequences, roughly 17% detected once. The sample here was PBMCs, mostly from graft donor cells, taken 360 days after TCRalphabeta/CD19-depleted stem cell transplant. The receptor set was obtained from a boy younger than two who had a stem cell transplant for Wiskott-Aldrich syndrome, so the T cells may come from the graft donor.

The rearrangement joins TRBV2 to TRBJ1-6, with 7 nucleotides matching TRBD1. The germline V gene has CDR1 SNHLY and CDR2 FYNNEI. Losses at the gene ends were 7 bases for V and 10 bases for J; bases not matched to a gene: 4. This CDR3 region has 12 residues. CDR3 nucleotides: TGTGCCAGCAACAGGGGTGTATCACCCCTCCACTTT. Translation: CASNRGVSPLHF.

The CDR3 spells CASSLARWEDNEQFF. CDR3 sequence (DNA): TGTGCCAGCAGCTTAGCCCGGTGGGAGGACAATGAGCAGTTCTTC. The J gene is TRBJ2-1, the V gene TRBV11-3, with a possible D match to TRBD2 (6 bases). Germline-derived CDR1 and CDR2 are SGHNT and YENEEA. The CDR3 covers 15 residues. Trimming shortened V by 1 base and J by 5 bases, and 12 bases separated the two germline ends.

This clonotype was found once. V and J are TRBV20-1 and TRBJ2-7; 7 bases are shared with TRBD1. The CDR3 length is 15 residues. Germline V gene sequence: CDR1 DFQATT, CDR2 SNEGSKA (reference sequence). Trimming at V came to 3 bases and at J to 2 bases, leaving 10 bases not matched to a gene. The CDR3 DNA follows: TGCAGTGCTAGGGATGACAGGGCCCTCGCCTACGAGCAGTACTTC. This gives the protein CSARDDRALAYEQYF.

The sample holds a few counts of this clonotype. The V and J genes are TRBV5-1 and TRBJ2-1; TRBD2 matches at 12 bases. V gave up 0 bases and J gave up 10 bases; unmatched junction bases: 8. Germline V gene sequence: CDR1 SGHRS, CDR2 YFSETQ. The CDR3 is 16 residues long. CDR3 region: CASSLGLLAGGPEQFF. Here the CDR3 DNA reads TGCGCCAGCAGCTTGGGCTTACTAGCGGGGGGCCCCGAGCAGTTCTTC.

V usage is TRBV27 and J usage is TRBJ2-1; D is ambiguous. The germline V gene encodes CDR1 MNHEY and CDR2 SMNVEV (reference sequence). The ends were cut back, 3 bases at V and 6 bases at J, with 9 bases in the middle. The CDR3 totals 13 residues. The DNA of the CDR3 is TGTGCCAGCAGTTTTTCTTTAACCAATGAGCAGTTCTTC. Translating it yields CASSFSLTNEQFF.

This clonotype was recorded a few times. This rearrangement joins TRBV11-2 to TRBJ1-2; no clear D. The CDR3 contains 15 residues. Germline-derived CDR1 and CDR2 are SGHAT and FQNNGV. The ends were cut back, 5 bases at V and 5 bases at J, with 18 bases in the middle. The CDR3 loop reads CASSAVRTTDYGYTF. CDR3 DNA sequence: TGTGCCAGCAGCGCCGTACGCACGACGGATTATGGCTACACCTTC.

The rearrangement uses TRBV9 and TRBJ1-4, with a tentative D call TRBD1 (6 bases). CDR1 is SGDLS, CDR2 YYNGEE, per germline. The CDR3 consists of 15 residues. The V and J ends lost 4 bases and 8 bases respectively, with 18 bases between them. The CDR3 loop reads CASSPSQGLNEKLFF. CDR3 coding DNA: TGTGCCAGCAGCCCCTCCCAGGGGCTAAACGAAAAACTGTTTTTT.

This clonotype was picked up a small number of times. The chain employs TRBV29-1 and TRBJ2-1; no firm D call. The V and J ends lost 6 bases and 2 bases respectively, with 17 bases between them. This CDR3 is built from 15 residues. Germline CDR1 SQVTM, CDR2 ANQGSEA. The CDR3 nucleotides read TGCAGCGTCCTACCTCGGTTAGGACCCTACAATGAGCAGTTCTTC. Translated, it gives CSVLPRLGPYNEQFF.

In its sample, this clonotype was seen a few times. CDR3 sequence reads: CASNGWGADQPQHF. DNA for the CDR3: TGTGCCAGCAATGGGTGGGGCGCGGATCAGCCCCAGCATTTT. This rearrangement joins TRBV12-3 or TRBV12-4 to TRBJ1-5, with D possibly being TRBD1 (5 bases). Trimming took 7 bases from V and 5 from J, leaving 15 bases between them. The CDR3 extends over 14 amino acids.

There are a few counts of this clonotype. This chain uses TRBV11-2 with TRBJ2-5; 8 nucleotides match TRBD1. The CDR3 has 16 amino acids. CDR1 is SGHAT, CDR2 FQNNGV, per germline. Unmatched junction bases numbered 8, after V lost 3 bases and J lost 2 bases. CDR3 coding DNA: TGTGCCAGCAGCTTCAGTCCCCGGACAGGGCAAGAGACCCAGTACTTC. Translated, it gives CASSFSPRTGQETQYF.

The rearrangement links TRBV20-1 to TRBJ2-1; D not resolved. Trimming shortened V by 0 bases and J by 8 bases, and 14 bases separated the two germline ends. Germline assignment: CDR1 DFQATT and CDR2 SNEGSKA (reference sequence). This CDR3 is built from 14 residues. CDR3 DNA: TGCAGTGCTAGAGATCTACCTAGAAGCGATGAGCAGTTCTTC. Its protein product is CSARDLPRSDEQFF.

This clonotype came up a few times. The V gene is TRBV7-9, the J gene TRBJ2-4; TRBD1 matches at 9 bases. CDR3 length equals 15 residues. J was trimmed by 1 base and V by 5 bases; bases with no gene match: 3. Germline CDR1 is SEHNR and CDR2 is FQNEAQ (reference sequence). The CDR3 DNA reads TGTGCCAGCAGCCTCGGGACAGGGGCCAAAAACATTCAGTACTTC. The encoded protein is CASSLGTGAKNIQYF.

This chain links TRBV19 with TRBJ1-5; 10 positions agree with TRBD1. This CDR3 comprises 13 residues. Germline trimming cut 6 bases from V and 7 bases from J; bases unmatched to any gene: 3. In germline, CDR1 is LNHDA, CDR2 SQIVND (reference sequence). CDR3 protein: CASSDRGQQPQHF. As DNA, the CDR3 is TGTGCCAGTAGCGACAGGGGGCAGCAGCCCCAGCATTTT.

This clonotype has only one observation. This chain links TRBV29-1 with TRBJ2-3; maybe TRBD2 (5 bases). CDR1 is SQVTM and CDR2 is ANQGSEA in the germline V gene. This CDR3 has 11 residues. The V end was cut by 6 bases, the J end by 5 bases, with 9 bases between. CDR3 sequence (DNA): TGCAGCGTGCGCCGGGGAGATACGCAGTATTTT. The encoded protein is CSVRRGDTQYF.

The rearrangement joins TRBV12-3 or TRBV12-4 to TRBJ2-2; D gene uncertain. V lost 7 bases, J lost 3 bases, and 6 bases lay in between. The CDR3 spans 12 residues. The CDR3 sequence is CASNRDTGELFF. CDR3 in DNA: TGTGCCAGCAATCGGGACACCGGGGAGCTGTTTTTT.

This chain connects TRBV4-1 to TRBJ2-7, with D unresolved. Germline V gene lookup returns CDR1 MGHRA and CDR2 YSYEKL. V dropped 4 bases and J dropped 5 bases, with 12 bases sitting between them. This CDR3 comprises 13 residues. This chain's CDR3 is CASSPSPLDEQYF. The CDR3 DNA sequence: TGCGCCAGCAGCCCCTCCCCTTTGGACGAGCAGTACTTC.

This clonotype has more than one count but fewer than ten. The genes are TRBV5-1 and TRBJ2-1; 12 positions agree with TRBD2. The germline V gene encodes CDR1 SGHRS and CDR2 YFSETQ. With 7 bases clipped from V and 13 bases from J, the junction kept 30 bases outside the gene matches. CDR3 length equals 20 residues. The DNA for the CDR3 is TGCGCCAGCGAGCCAGGGGAGGGCAGGGTTTTGACTAGCGGGAGTTTTGTTCAGTTCTTC. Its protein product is CASEPGEGRVLTSGSFVQFF.

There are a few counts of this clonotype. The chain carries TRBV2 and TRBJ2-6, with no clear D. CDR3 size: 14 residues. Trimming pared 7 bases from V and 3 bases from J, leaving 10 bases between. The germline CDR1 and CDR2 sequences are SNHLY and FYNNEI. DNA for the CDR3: TGTGCCAGCACCCCGCGGAGTGGGGCCAACGTCCTGACTTTC. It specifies CASTPRSGANVLTF.